These 8 T cell receptor beta chains share one sample of origin, sequenced in a study of blood T cell repertoires in COVID-19. Measured with immunoSEQ multiplex PCR; TCRdb has only the in-frame clones, and not every one. The sample carries hundreds of thousands of clones, approximately 91% recorded once. The sample consisted of peripheral blood. The receptors shown here come from a woman between 45 and 60 years old with COVID-19, enrolled during active disease.

The rearrangement uses TRBV5-1 and TRBJ2-5; D is undetermined. The V gene's germline CDR1 is SGHRS and CDR2 YFSETQ. The CDR3 has 12 residues. V shed 0 bases and J shed 5 bases, with 5 bases lying between them. The CDR3 nucleotides read TGCGCCAGCAGCTTGGCTTCGGAGACCCAGTACTTC. It translates to CASSLASETQYF.

V usage is TRBV5-8 and J usage is TRBJ1-5, with D perhaps TRBD1 (5 bases). Trimming stripped 4 bases from V and 9 bases from J, with 17 bases between. Looked up from germline, CDR1 is SGHTS and CDR2 is YDEGEE. The CDR3 runs to 14 residues. The CDR3 DNA sequence: TGTGCCAGCAGCATCTTAGGGACTTTGGGGCCCCAGCATTTT. Translated, it gives CASSILGTLGPQHF. Full variable domain (missing parts from reference TRBV5-8 and TRBJ1-5): EAGVTQSPTHLIKTRGQQATLRCSPISGHTSVYWYQQALGLGLQFLLWYDEGEERNRGNFPPRFSGRQFPNYSSELNVNALELEDSALYLCASSILGTLGPQHFGDGTRLSIL.

The chain joins TRBV11-2 to TRBJ2-7; no clear D. The germline V gene has CDR1 SGHAT and CDR2 FQNNGV. Trimming removed 1 base at V and 5 bases at J, with 9 bases between. The CDR3 consists of 13 residues. The CDR3 here is CASSLARFHEQYF. The CDR3 nucleotides read TGTGCCAGCAGCTTAGCGAGGTTCCACGAGCAGTACTTC. Full variable domain (outside the CDR3, taken from reference TRBV11-2 and TRBJ2-7): EAGVAQSPRYKIIEKRQSVAFWCNPISGHATLYWYQQILGQGPKLLIQFQNNGVVDDSQLPKDRFSAERLKGVDSTLKIQPAKLEDSAVYLCASSLARFHEQYFGPGTRLTVT.

The chain combines TRBV6-5 with TRBJ2-6; 9 bases line up with TRBD1. The CDR3 is 15 residues long. After removal of 11 bases from V and 0 bases from J, the junction contained 5 bases not matched to a gene. Per germline, CDR1 MNHEY and CDR2 SVGAGI. CDR3 residues: CASRDRASGANVLTF. Here the CDR3 DNA reads TGTGCCTCAAGGGACAGGGCCTCTGGGGCCAACGTCCTGACTTTC.

This chain joins TRBV13 and TRBJ2-7; 13 nucleotides match TRBD2. Germline V gene lookup returns CDR1 PRHDT and CDR2 FYEKMQ (reference sequence). The length of the CDR3 is 17 residues. V lost 1 base and J lost 7; bases outside the gene matches: 10. The DNA for the CDR3 is TGTGCCAGCAGCTTAGCGACGGGACTAGCGGGGAAGGGAGAGCAGTACTTC. This encodes CASSLATGLAGKGEQYF.

This clone was seen only once. V and J are TRBV4-2 and TRBJ1-1, with TRBD1 identical over 7 bases. The CDR3 has 15 amino acids. Looked up from germline, CDR1 is LGHNA and CDR2 is YNFKEQ. V dropped 6 bases and J dropped 5; count of bases not matched to a gene: 12. As DNA, the CDR3 is TGTGCCAGCAGTCGGGACGGCAGGGGGATTACTGAAGCTTTCTTT. Protein: CASSRDGRGITEAFF.

The V gene is TRBV28, the J gene TRBJ2-7; D is ambiguous. The CDR3 loop spans 11 amino acids. The V and J ends lost 3 bases and 6 bases respectively, with 6 bases between them. The germline V gene has CDR1 MDHEN and CDR2 SYDVKM. The CDR3 DNA follows: TGTGCCAGCAGTTTGTTTAGCGAGCAGTACTTC. Protein product: CASSLFSEQYF.

The genes are TRBV7-9 and TRBJ2-2, with no clear D. CDR1 is SEHNR and CDR2 is FQNEAQ in the germline V gene (reference sequence). The germline V and J ends were trimmed by 5 bases and 5 bases, with 15 bases remaining between them. The CDR3 spans 15 residues. For the CDR3, the DNA is TGTGCCAGCAGCACCCGCAGGATAGATACCGGGGAGCTGTTTTTT. Its protein product is CASSTRRIDTGELFF.